The source of this TCR beta chain is a study of blood T cell repertoires in COVID-19. The overall study: The samples span acute and convalescent COVID-19 from the United States, Italy and Spain. PBMCs, B-cell-depleted T cells, or T cells were the source of the cDNA or gDNA that made up the material.

With V trimmed by 4 bases and J by 2 bases, 6 bases remained unmatched. CDR1 and CDR2 (germline): SGHAT, FQNNGV. The CDR3 runs 16 residues. Allocation to cohorts depended on clinical history reported by the participants. The repertoire was sequenced with immunoSEQ multiplex PCR; TCRdb's copy has only in-frame clones and lacks some. This table holds 200,000 to 250,000 clones, almost 90% found once. Source material: PBMCs or T cells enriched from blood (not recorded which). The receptor's source is a woman between 50 and 59 years old with acute COVID-19. The chain combines TRBV11-2 with TRBJ2-7; TRBD2 matches at 12 bases. CDR3 loop: CASSSRLAGVTYEQYF. The CDR3 nucleotides read TGTGCCAGCAGCTCCAGACTAGCGGGAGTTACCTACGAGCAGTACTTC.